These 28 T cell receptor beta chains were sequenced from one sample in a study of CD8+ T cells in alopecia areata. The authors sorted pooled cutaneous lymph node cells using CD4, CD8alpha, NKG2D, NKG2ACE and other markers. RNA extraction was followed by reverse transcription into cDNA, which acted as the sequencing template. The method was immunoSEQ multiplex PCR; TCRdb's version includes in-frame clones alone and lacks a portion of them. Listed here are fewer than 7,500 clones without any singletons, the top ten holding about 31%. The sequencing sample was made of CD8+ T cells sorted from a lymph node. The receptors were gathered from a C3H/HeJ mouse with alopecia areata. This strain has MHC haplotype H2-k.

In this sample, this clone turned up many times. Each gene name is a mouse one. CDR3 residues: CASRGDRGYAEQFF. The CDR3 DNA, read in part, is TGTGCAAGCAGAGGGGACAGGGGGTATGCT. The V and J genes are TRBV16 and TRBJ2-1, with TRBD1 identical over 11 bases. The read gets to within 4 residues of the CDR3 end, and the germline J gene fills in the rest. The CDR3 runs to 14 residues. After removal of 6 bases from V and 4 bases from J, the junction contained 2 bases not matched to a gene. The germline gives CDR1 SGHSA, CDR2 FRNQAP.

There are many counts of this clone. Here the gene names and germline are mouse. The read is 4 residues too short to cover the CDR3 end, so that end is filled in from the germline J gene. The V gene is TRBV5, the J gene TRBJ2-7; 11 positions agree with TRBD1. The CDR3 loop spans 14 amino acids. The V gene's germline CDR1 is LGHNA and CDR2 YNLKQL (reference sequence). The CDR3 is CASSQAGQGDEQYF. Incomplete CDR3 DNA: TGTGCCAGCAGCCAAGCGGGACAGGGGGAT.

This clone has only a few counts. Genes and germline come from the mouse. Read coverage stops 4 residues before the CDR3 terminus; the germline J gene supplies the remainder. The rearrangement links TRBV31 to TRBJ2-5, with D unresolved. The CDR3 spans 15 residues. The germline V gene has CDR1 GKSSPN and CDR2 SITVG. The V end was cut by 2 bases, the J end by 0 bases, with 12 bases between. The covered CDR3 bases are TGTGCCTGGAGTTTCGCAGGCCTTAACCAAGAC. This codes for CAWSFAGLNQD. The full CDR3 is CAWSFAGLNQDTQYF.

At least ten counts were recorded for this clone. Germline and genes here are mouse. The CDR3 is cut off 4 residues early in the read; its end comes from the germline J gene. V and J are TRBV5 and TRBJ2-7; 10 bases align to TRBD2. This CDR3 has 14 amino acids. CDR1 is LGHNA and CDR2 is YNLKQL in the germline V gene (reference sequence). Germline trimming cut 2 bases from V and 3 bases from J; bases unmatched to any gene: 1. This CDR3 is CASSQNWGGYEQYF. Partial CDR3 DNA: TGTGCCAGCAGCCAAAACTGGGGGGGCTAT.

In its sample, this clone ranks as medium-sized (0.01 to 0.1%). Genes and germline come from the mouse. The observed sequence ends 4 residues before the CDR3 terminus, with the missing tail filled in from the germline J gene. The chain couples TRBV1 to TRBJ2-4; 12 bases map to TRBD2. Germline CDR1 NSQYPW, CDR2 LRSPGD (reference sequence). The trim removed 4 bases at V and 1 base at J, leaving 6 bases unmatched. The CDR3 is 17 amino acids. The DNA read from the CDR3 is TGCACCTGCAGTGTGACTGGGGGGGCGCGGGGTCAAAAC. This gives the protein CTCSVTGGARGQN. The full CDR3 reads CTCSVTGGARGQNTLYF.

This clone was counted only a few times. The genes are named according to mouse. The read terminates 4 residues ahead of where the CDR3 ends, so the germline J gene completes it. V is TRBV24 and J is TRBJ2-4; 7 bases fit TRBD1. Germline CDR1 is KGHTA and CDR2 is FRNEEI. The length of the CDR3 is 13 residues. V was clipped by 9 bases and J by 0 bases; unmatched bases: 3. The CDR3 loop is CASAGQSQNTLYF. The CDR3 DNA, read in part, is TGTGCCAGTGCGGGACAGAGTCAAAAC.

As for this clone: Gene names are mouse gene names. The read ends 4 residues shy of where the CDR3 ends; the end is completed using the germline J gene. The genes are TRBV13-2 and TRBJ2-1, with 7 bases identical to TRBD1. Germline assignment: CDR1 NNHNN and CDR2 SYGAGS (reference sequence). The CDR3 has 13 amino acids. CDR3 loop: CASGGQGGAEQFF. The covered CDR3 bases are TGTGCCAGCGGTGGACAGGGAGGGGCT.

This clone was seen ten or more times. Gene names and germline match the mouse. The read ends 4 residues shy of where the CDR3 ends; the end is completed using the germline J gene. The same CDR3 also results from other DNA sequences found in this sample. The V and J genes are TRBV17 and TRBJ2-7; 12 bases are a match to TRBD2. This CDR3 comprises 14 residues. Looked up from germline, CDR1 is MNHDT and CDR2 is YYDKIL. CDR3 region: CASSSGTGGYEQYF. Incomplete CDR3 DNA: TGTGCTAGCAGTAGCGGGACTGGGGGGTAT. Supplemented by reference TRBV17 and TRBJ2-7, the full variable domain reads DTTVKQNPRYKLARVGKPVNLICSQTMNHDTMYWYQKKPNQAPKLLLFYYDKILNREADTFEKFQSSRPNNSFCSLYIGSAGLEYSAMYLCASSSGTGGYEQYFGPGTRLTVL.

This clone is categorized as large. The gene names given are mouse names. The read falls 4 residues short of the CDR3 end, and the missing part is taken from the germline J gene. The chain joins TRBV14 to TRBJ1-1; no firm D call. The CDR3 has 13 residues. V lost 2 bases to trimming and J lost 0 bases, with 5 bases between them. Germline V gene data show CDR1 as SGHDT and CDR2 as FRDEAV. Here the CDR3 reads CASSLQANTEVFF. CDR3 bases read: TGTGCCAGCAGTTTACAAGCAAACACA.

This clone is judged medium-sized. These gene names are mouse names. The sequenced fragment ends 4 residues before the CDR3 boundary, so the rest is inferred from the germline J gene. The chain recombines TRBV1 with TRBJ1-1; D possibly corresponds to TRBD1 (5 bases). V shed 0 bases and J shed 0 bases, with 5 bases lying between them. Germline V gene sequence: CDR1 NSQYPW, CDR2 LRSPGD (reference sequence). The CDR3 is 14 amino acids. The DNA read from the CDR3 is TGCACCTGCAGTGCAGAGACAGCAAACACA. This sequence encodes CTCSAETANT. Given in full, the CDR3 is CTCSAETANTEVFF.

This clone was observed many times. Genes and germline are mouse. The read is 4 residues too short to cover the CDR3 end, so that end is filled in from the germline J gene. The chain couples TRBV1 to TRBJ1-2; the match to TRBD1 covers 9 bases. Looked up from germline, CDR1 is NSQYPW and CDR2 is LRSPGD (reference sequence). This CDR3 is built from 15 residues. J lost 3 bases, V lost 0 bases, and 2 bases had no gene match. The covered CDR3 bases are TGCACCTGCAGTGCAGAGGGACAGGGAGACTCC. This encodes CTCSAEGQGDS. In full, the CDR3 reads CTCSAEGQGDSDYTF.

Notes on this clone: The genes are named according to mouse. The CDR3 is cut off 4 residues early in the read; its end comes from the germline J gene. This chain connects TRBV13-3 to TRBJ2-1; 9 bases line up with TRBD1. This CDR3 contains 13 residues. Per germline, CDR1 NNHDY and CDR2 SYVADS. J lost 5 bases, V lost 7 bases, and 4 bases had no gene match. The CDR3 spells CASEGQGDAEQFF. The CDR3 DNA, read in part, is TGTGCCAGCGAGGGACAGGGTGATGCT.

On this clone itself: Gene names and germline match the mouse. The CDR3 end lies 4 residues beyond the end of the read and is filled in from the germline J gene. The J gene is TRBJ2-5, the V gene TRBV16, with 8 positions matching TRBD2. Germline V CDR1 and CDR2: SGHSA, FRNQAP. The CDR3 contains 16 residues. V was clipped by 0 bases and J by 3 bases; unmatched bases: 5. CDR3 in amino acids: CASSLDYMGGQDTQYF. The DNA read from the CDR3 is TGTGCAAGCAGCTTAGATTATATGGGGGGGCAAGAC.

A note on this clone: Gene names refer to mouse genes. The DNA ends 4 residues before the CDR3 does, and the rest of the CDR3 is filled in from the germline J gene. The chain recombines TRBV31 with TRBJ2-3; D is possibly TRBD1 (5 bases). The CDR3 covers 13 residues. Trimming pared 3 bases from V and 3 bases from J, leaving 10 bases between. Germline V gene lookup returns CDR1 GKSSPN and CDR2 SITVG. CDR3 amino acids: CAWRPKGAETLYF. CDR3 bases read: TGTGCCTGGAGGCCGAAGGGGGCAGAA.

This clone was seen at least ten times. Gene names are the mouse ones. The read halts 4 residues ahead of the CDR3 end, with the missing end drawn from the germline J gene. The chain links TRBV16 to TRBJ2-2; unclear D gene. Germline values: CDR1 SGHSA, CDR2 FRNQAP. There are 14 residues in the CDR3. V gave up 3 bases and J gave up 2 bases, with 7 bases separating them. The sequenced CDR3 bases are TGTGCAAGCAGCTTCGGTGGGAACACCGGG. Its translation is CASSFGGNTG. The whole CDR3 sequence is CASSFGGNTGQLYF.

This clone is medium-sized in the sample. The gene names here belong to mouse. The read ends 4 residues before the CDR3 terminus; that terminus is restored from the germline J gene. V is TRBV13-3 and J is TRBJ1-1; D is unresolved. With 2 bases removed from V and 1 base from J, the gap between germline ends came to 6 bases. The length of the CDR3 is 13 residues. Germline CDR1 reads NNHDY; CDR2 reads SYVADS. CDR3 residues: CASSEMGNTEVFF. The DNA read from the CDR3 is TGTGCCAGCAGTGAAATGGGAAACACA.

By sample share, this clone is medium-sized (0.01 to 0.1%). The genes are named according to mouse. The read ends 4 residues early relative to the CDR3; the germline J gene fills the gap. The V and J genes are TRBV12-2 and TRBJ2-7; 9 bases map to TRBD2. CDR1 and CDR2 (germline): SGHLS, HYDKME. The CDR3 sequence is 14 residues long. CDR3 amino acids: CASSLTGGNYEQYF. The sequenced CDR3 bases are TGTGCCAGCTCTCTCACTGGGGGGAATTAT.

The sample holds many counts of this clone. Mouse germline and gene names are used. The missing CDR3 end, 4 residues past where the read stops, is filled in from the germline J gene. The same CDR3 can be traced to other DNA sequences in this sample. The chain carries TRBV12-2 and TRBJ2-7; the match to TRBD1 covers 12 bases. Germline V lookup: CDR1 SGHLS, CDR2 HYDKME. CDR3 length equals 14 residues. The CDR3 region is CASSLGTGGDEQYF. Incomplete CDR3 DNA: TGTGCCAGCTCTCTCGGGACAGGGGGCGAT.

This clone has at least ten counts. Genes here carry mouse names. The CDR3 is CASKGQGLEVFF. The sequenced CDR3 bases are TGTGCCAGCAAGGGACAGGGTTTA. The chain has TRBV13-1 and TRBJ1-1; TRBD1 aligns across 9 bases. The read ends 4 residues shy of where the CDR3 ends; the end is completed using the germline J gene. CDR3 length: 12 amino acids. Germline V gene data show CDR1 as NSHNY and CDR2 as SYGAGN.

This clone was observed many times. The genes and germline here are from mouse. The observed sequence ends 4 residues before the CDR3 terminus, with the missing tail filled in from the germline J gene. The chain combines TRBV5 with TRBJ2-3; 7 bases are shared with TRBD2. CDR3 size: 14 residues. The V segment lost 3 bases and the J segment 2 bases; nucleotides outside the gene matches: 2. Looked up from germline, CDR1 is LGHNA and CDR2 is YNLKQL (reference sequence). The CDR3 protein is CASSQWGDAETLYF. The sequenced CDR3 bases are TGTGCCAGCAGCCAGTGGGGGGATGCAGAA.

This clone was seen a few times. Each gene name is a mouse one. The read ends 4 residues before the CDR3 terminus; that terminus is restored from the germline J gene. J is TRBJ2-5 and V is TRBV13-2; 7 nucleotides match TRBD1. This CDR3 comprises 15 residues. With 1 base clipped from V and 2 bases from J, the junction kept 4 bases outside the gene matches. CDR1 is NNHNN, CDR2 SYGAGS, per germline (reference sequence). CDR3: CASGDRQGGQDTQYF. Incomplete CDR3 DNA: TGTGCCAGCGGTGATCGACAGGGCGGCCAAGAC.

This clone was picked up many times. The gene symbols are mouse symbols. Partial CDR3 DNA: TGCACCTGCAGTGTGACAGGGACAAACACCGGG. It encodes CTCSVTGTNTG. The entire CDR3 protein reads CTCSVTGTNTGQLYF. V gene TRBV1 combines with J gene TRBJ2-2, with 7 bases that match TRBD1. From the germline J gene comes the end of the CDR3, since the read stops 4 residues before it. This CDR3 is 15 amino acids long. V lost 4 bases, J lost 0 bases, and 2 bases stayed unmatched. From germline, CDR1 is NSQYPW and CDR2 LRSPGD (reference sequence).

This clone has a count of ten or more. Gene and germline names: mouse. Here the CDR3 reads CTCSLDRGPTGQLYF. CDR3 DNA (partial): TGCACCTGCAGTCTCGACAGGGGACCCACCGGG. This chain connects TRBV1 to TRBJ2-2; 8 positions agree with TRBD1. The read comes to an end 4 residues before the CDR3 does, leaving the germline J gene to fill in the end. The CDR3 sequence is 15 residues long. The germline V gene has CDR1 NSQYPW and CDR2 LRSPGD (reference sequence). V gave up 5 bases and J gave up 4 bases; unmatched junction bases: 6.

This clone was picked up many times. The gene symbols are mouse symbols. Sequencing ends 4 residues short of the CDR3 end; the germline J gene provides the rest. The rearrangement uses TRBV5 and TRBJ2-7, with 11 positions matching TRBD2. Germline CDR1 and CDR2: LGHNA and YNLKQL (reference sequence). The CDR3 covers 14 residues. CDR3 in amino acids: CASSLRDWGYEQYF. The sequenced part of the CDR3 DNA is TGTGCCAGCAGCCTCCGGGACTGGGGGTAT.

This clone was observed many times. Gene names follow the mouse nomenclature. The observed sequence ends 4 residues before the CDR3 terminus, with the missing tail filled in from the germline J gene. The rearrangement links TRBV16 to TRBJ2-1; TRBD2 aligns across 9 bases. Germline V CDR1 and CDR2: SGHSA, FRNQAP. The CDR3 has 15 amino acids. V was pared by 5 bases and J by 2 bases, with 4 bases of the junction left unmatched. The covered CDR3 bases are TGTGCAAGCAGCCCCTACTGGGGGGACTATGCT. It yields the protein CASSPYWGDYA. The CDR3 reads in full as CASSPYWGDYAEQFF.

In this sample, this clone turned up many times. Mouse gene names apply. The read ends 4 residues shy of where the CDR3 ends; the end is completed using the germline J gene. The chain couples TRBV13-3 to TRBJ2-1; no reliable D call. Germline lookup yields CDR1 NNHDY and CDR2 SYVADS. The CDR3 runs 14 residues. The CDR3 loop is CASSDKGRVAEQFF. CDR3 DNA, as far as it was read: TGTGCCAGCAGTGATAAGGGTCGCGTGGCT.

This clone was observed many times. The listed genes are named as in mouse. The observed sequence ends 4 residues before the CDR3 terminus, with the missing tail filled in from the germline J gene. J is TRBJ2-7 and V is TRBV14, with D possibly matching TRBD1 (5 bases). Per the germline V gene, CDR1 is SGHDT and CDR2 is FRDEAV. The CDR3 consists of 13 residues. V dropped 5 bases and J dropped 0 bases, with 9 bases sitting between them. Here the CDR3 reads CASRRQSSYEQYF. The CDR3 DNA, read in part, is TGTGCCAGCAGGCGACAGAGCTCCTAT.

This clone appeared a few times. Here the gene names and germline are mouse. The CDR3 bases that were read are TGTGCCAGCAGTCCGGGACTGGGGGGGGTTGCAGAA. This gives the protein CASSPGLGGVAE. The complete CDR3 sequence is CASSPGLGGVAETLYF. The chain uses TRBV19 and TRBJ2-3; 13 positions match TRBD2. From the germline J gene comes the end of the CDR3, since the read stops 4 residues before it. The trim removed 4 bases at V and 2 bases at J, leaving 4 bases unmatched. CDR1 is FNHDT, CDR2 SITEND, per germline (reference sequence). This CDR3 is 16 amino acids long.